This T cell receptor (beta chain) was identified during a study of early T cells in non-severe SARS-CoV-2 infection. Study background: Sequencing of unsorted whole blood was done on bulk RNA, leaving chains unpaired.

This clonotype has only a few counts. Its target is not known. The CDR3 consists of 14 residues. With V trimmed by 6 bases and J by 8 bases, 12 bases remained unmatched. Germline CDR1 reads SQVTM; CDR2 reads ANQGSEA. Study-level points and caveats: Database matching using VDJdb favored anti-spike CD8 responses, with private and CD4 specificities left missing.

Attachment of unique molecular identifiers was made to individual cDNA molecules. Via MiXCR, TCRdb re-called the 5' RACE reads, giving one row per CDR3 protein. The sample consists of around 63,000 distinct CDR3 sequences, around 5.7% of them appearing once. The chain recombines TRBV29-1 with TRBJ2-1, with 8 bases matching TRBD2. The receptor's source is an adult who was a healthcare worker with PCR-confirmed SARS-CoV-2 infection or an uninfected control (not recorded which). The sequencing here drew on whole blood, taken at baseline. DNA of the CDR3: TGCAGCGTCGGGGGACTAGGAAATCGGGATGAGCAGTTCTTC. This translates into CSVGGLGNRDEQFF.